These 9 T cell receptor beta chains came from one sample sequenced in a study of CD4+ T cells in melanoma. Measured with immunoSEQ multiplex PCR; TCRdb has only the in-frame clones, and not every one. The table lists about 54,000 clones, approximately 70% of them singletons, with 4.5% to 5.5% in the top ten. What was sequenced was tumor tissue. The source is a human donor with melanoma.

In its sample, this clone was seen a few times. The chain couples TRBV19 to TRBJ1-1; no clear D. CDR3 length: 14 residues. Germline V lookup: CDR1 LNHDA, CDR2 SQIVND (reference sequence). V lost 6 bases, J lost 4 bases, and 15 bases lay in between. The CDR3 is CASSVRYLGTEAFF. The CDR3 bases are TGTGCCAGTAGCGTCAGGTACCTGGGCACTGAAGCTTTCTTT.

This clone has only a few counts. V gene TRBV10-1 combines with J gene TRBJ1-1; 9 nucleotides match TRBD1. The CDR3 consists of 13 residues. CDR1 is WNHNN, CDR2 SYGVQD, per germline (reference sequence). J was trimmed by 8 bases and V by 7 bases; bases with no gene match: 8. The CDR3 protein is CASILRDREEAFF. The DNA for the CDR3 is TGCGCCAGCATCCTCCGGGACAGGGAGGAAGCTTTCTTT.

This clone was observed a few times. This chain joins TRBV7-9 and TRBJ2-7, with unresolved D. Germline-derived CDR1 and CDR2 are SEHNR and FQNEAQ (reference sequence). This CDR3 region has 15 residues. V was clipped by 5 bases and J by 1 base, with 15 bases between them. The CDR3 is CASSHDMGASYEQYF. In DNA, the CDR3 is TGTGCCAGCAGCCACGACATGGGCGCTTCCTACGAGCAGTACTTC.

V and J are TRBV5-1 and TRBJ2-5; D not certain. The CDR3 runs to 14 residues. V was clipped by 0 bases and J by 0 bases, with 6 bases between them. Germline CDR1 reads SGHRS; CDR2 reads YFSETQ. CDR3 region: CASSLGSYQETQYF. The DNA for the CDR3 is TGCGCCAGCAGCTTGGGATCATACCAAGAGACCCAGTACTTC.

The chain couples TRBV19 to TRBJ1-2, with 8 bases fitting TRBD1. The CDR3 has 17 residues. Germline V gene lookup returns CDR1 LNHDA and CDR2 SQIVND (reference sequence). V was pared by 1 base and J by 0 bases, with 7 bases of the junction left unmatched. The CDR3 region is CASSIAVGQGANYGYTF. In nucleotides, the CDR3 is TGTGCCAGTAGTATAGCCGTCGGACAGGGAGCTAACTATGGCTACACCTTC.

This chain's CDR3 is CASSQTDRNYGYTF. Here the CDR3 DNA reads TGTGCCAGCAGCCAAACCGACAGAAACTATGGCTACACCTTC. This sequence joins TRBV7-2 and TRBJ1-2; possibly TRBD1 for D (5 bases). Germline assignment: CDR1 SGHTA and CDR2 FQGNSA. V lost 5 bases to trimming and J lost 2 bases, with 12 bases between them. This CDR3 spans 14 amino acids. The full variable domain, with the rest looked up from reference TRBV7-2 and TRBJ1-2, is GAGVSQSPSNKVTEKGKDVELRCDPISGHTALYWYRQSLGQGLEFLIYFQGNSAPDKSGLPSDRFSAERTGGSVSTLTIQRTQQEDSAVYLCASSQTDRNYGYTFGSGTRLTVV.

The chain links TRBV6-5 to TRBJ1-6, with 7 positions matching TRBD1. CDR3 size: 15 residues. Germline V gene data show CDR1 as MNHEY and CDR2 as SVGAGI. Trimming removed 5 bases from V and 3 bases from J; junction bases left unmatched: 4. The CDR3 coding sequence is TGTGCCAGCAGTCTGACAGGGTTCTATAATTCACCCCTCCACTTT. Its translation: CASSLTGFYNSPLHF.

The chain has TRBV9 and TRBJ2-3; TRBD2 agrees at 9 bases. Germline CDR1 is SGDLS and CDR2 is YYNGEE. This CDR3 comprises 16 residues. The V and J ends lost 4 bases and 4 bases, in that order; junction bases with no gene match: 10. The chain's CDR3 is CASSPLGGTSSDTQYF. The CDR3 bases are TGTGCCAGCAGCCCCCTCGGCGGGACTAGCTCAGATACGCAGTATTTT.

The genes are TRBV6-5 and TRBJ1-3; TRBD1 matches 8 bases. CDR1 is MNHEY and CDR2 is SVGAGI in the germline V gene. The CDR3 loop spans 15 amino acids. The V gene end was trimmed by 5 bases and the J gene end by 0 bases; junction bases not matched to a gene: 3. The CDR3 loop reads CASSRDRGSGNTIYF. CDR3 bases: TGTGCCAGCAGTCGTGACAGGGGCTCTGGAAACACCATATATTTT.